This TCR beta chain was found in a study of blood T cell repertoires in COVID-19 (dated by TCRdb to about 2020). Background on the whole study: The collaborator samples originated in the United States, Italy and Spain and spanned the acute and convalescent phases of COVID-19. The material from the prospective study consisted of cDNA or gDNA derived from T cells, B-cell-depleted T cells, or PBMCs. Deeply sampled blood TCRbeta repertoires from subjects exposed to, actively infected with, or recovered from COVID-19 were included in the dataset. The repertoires were made available in a free public database intended to serve as a resource for research on the immune response to SARS-CoV-2. Samples came from the ongoing ImmuneRACE study (first 160 participants) plus 1,254 subjects from 6 global collaborators. The sample metadata nearly always contained a de-identified subject ID, COVID-19 status, age in years and sex. Where HLA class I and class II types were available, the types were taken from metadata supplied by the sample provider, not from assay-based typing. The full study reports these points: The quantity of clinical and demographic metadata differed by source and by participant and was supplied without curation.

The immunoSEQ Assay, a bias-controlled multiplex PCR, was used to amplify TCRbeta CDR3 regions from genomic DNA. The study's own analysis went as follows. Within the assay, amplification of reference gene primers was used to estimate how many nucleated cells each sample contained. To quantify the absolute abundance of each unique TCRbeta CDR3 rearrangement, sequence reads were collapsed and filtered. Productive Simpson clonality was computed per sample as the square root of Simpson's diversity index over productive rearrangements. The clones in this table, taken by TCRdb from immuneACCESS, are in-frame only. Not every clone is retained; where verified, under half of the shortfall comes from an unresolved V gene, and the cause of the rest is unknown. V and J calls and clone size follow that table, whereas D and trimming were derived from the DNA. In all, the sample holds around 130,000 clones, and roughly 81% of those were seen once. The top ten constitute 3% to 3.5% of the sample.

Enrolling through a virtual design, the prospective study's participants ranged in age from about 18 to 89 years and lived across around 25 United States geographic areas. In the prospective study, cohorts were assigned on the basis of participant-reported clinical history obtained from a screening survey and a study questionnaire. Mobile phlebotomists in the prospective study collected whole blood, serum and a nasopharyngeal or oropharyngeal swab from every participant. Participants in the prospective study had the option to provide additional blood draws and questionnaires over a roughly two-month period. Before DNA extraction, prospective study blood samples were shipped either frozen or at room temperature. On this clone: Which antigen it targets is not known. Per-base quality was not reported, and no clone a single base away is much larger than it.

Sequencing was done on a sample of PBMCs or T cells enriched from blood (not recorded which). This clonotype originated in a woman aged 50 to 65 with acute COVID-19.

The DNA reads as follows: TGTGCCAGCAGCGCCATAGGGGGTATGACCTCCTACAATGAGCAGTTCTTC. It specifies CASSAIGGMTSYNEQFF. The chain uses TRBV9 and TRBJ2-1, with TRBD1 as a weak D call on 6 bases. The germline ends are 16 bases apart after V is trimmed by 3 bases and J by 0 bases. From cysteine to phenylalanine, the CDR3 is 17 amino acids long. The retained sequence is limited to the CDR3, 51 bases, with the frame set at the first base. According to the germline V gene, CDR1 reads SGDLS and CDR2 reads YYNGEE.